This T cell receptor (beta chain) was sequenced in a study of beta chain features in type 1 diabetes. The CDR3 consists of 12 residues. Trimming took 1 base from V and 1 from J, leaving 1 base between them. Germline CDR1 reads SGHVS; CDR2 reads FNYEAQ. This clone was detected a few times. Other nucleotide sequences from this sample produce the same CDR3. Isolated RNA was reverse transcribed in full, so expressed TCRB transcripts were sequenced. This table comes from immunoSEQ multiplex PCR, and its TCRdb copy is limited to in-frame clones, with some not included. The repertoire has 450,000 to 600,000 clones, over 25% of them found once; the top ten carry about 0.06%. Sorted CD4+ subsets: naive, central memory, regulatory, stem cell-like memory (CD45RO/CCR7/CD25/CD127/CD95/CD27 panel).

The source material was naive CD4+ T cells from blood. The rearrangement links TRBV7-6 to TRBJ2-5; unclear D gene. This clonotype was obtained from a young man in good health. This CDR3 reads CASSLGQETQYF. CDR3 bases: TGTGCCAGCAGCTTAGGCCAAGAGACCCAGTACTTC.